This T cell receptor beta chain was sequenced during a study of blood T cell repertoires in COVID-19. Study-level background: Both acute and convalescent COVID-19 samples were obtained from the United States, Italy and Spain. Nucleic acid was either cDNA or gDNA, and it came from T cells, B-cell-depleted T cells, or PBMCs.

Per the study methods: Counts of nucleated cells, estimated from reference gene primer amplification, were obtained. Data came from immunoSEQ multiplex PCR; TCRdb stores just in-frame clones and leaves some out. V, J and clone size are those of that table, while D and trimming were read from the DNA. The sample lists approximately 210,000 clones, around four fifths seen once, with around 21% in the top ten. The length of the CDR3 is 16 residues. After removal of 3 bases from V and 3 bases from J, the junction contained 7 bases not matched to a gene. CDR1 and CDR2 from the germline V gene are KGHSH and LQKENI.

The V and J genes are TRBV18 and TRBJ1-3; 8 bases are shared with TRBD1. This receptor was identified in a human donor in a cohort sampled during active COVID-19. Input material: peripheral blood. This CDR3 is CASSPQFTGGGNTIYF. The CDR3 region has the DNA TGTGCCAGCTCACCCCAATTCACAGGGGGTGGAAACACCATATATTTT. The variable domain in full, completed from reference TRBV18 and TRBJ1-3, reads NAGVMQNPRHLVRRRGQEARLRCSPMKGHSHVYWYRQLPEEGLKFMVYLQKENIIDESGMPKERFSAEFPKEGPSILRIQQVVRGDSAAYFCASSPQFTGGGNTIYFGEGSWLTVV.